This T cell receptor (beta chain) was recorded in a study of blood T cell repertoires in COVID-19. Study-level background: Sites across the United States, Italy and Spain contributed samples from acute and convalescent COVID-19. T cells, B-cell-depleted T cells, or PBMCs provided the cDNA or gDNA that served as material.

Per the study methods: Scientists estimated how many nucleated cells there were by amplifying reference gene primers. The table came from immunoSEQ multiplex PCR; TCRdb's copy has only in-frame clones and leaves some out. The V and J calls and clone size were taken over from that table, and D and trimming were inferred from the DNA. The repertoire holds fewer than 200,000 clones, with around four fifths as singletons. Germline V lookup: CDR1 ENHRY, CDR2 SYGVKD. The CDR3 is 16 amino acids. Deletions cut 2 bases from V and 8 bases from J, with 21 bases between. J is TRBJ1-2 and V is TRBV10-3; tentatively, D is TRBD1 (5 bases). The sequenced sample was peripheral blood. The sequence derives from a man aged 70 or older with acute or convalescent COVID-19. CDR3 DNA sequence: TGTGCCATCAGTGAGAACGGTGGGGCCCTGCGTCGGGGCTACACCTTC. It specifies CAISENGGALRRGYTF.